These T cell receptor beta chains were read from a single sample in a study of blood T cell repertoires in COVID-19. Profiled with immunoSEQ multiplex PCR; TCRdb holds only in-frame clones, not every one. Among about 70,000 clones listed, nearly 90% were seen once. Specimen: peripheral blood. The receptors come from a middle-aged man with active COVID-19. Each CDR3 is given with its conserved first and last residue. A D gene is named only where the DNA matches it firmly. Where a row states a size, it is once, few, many or the class of an expanded clone; other rows omit it.

J gene | clone size | V gene | D gene | CDR3 length | CDR3 DNA | CDR3 protein
TRBJ2-7 | - | TRBV6-6 | - | 13 | TGTGCCAGCAGTTACGACGGCGGGTACGAGCAGTACTTC | CASSYDGGYEQYF
TRBJ1-4 | - | TRBV13 | - | 16 | TGTGCCAGCAGCCCAGGCGGGGCTTGGGCTAATGAAAAACTGTTTTTT | CASSPGGAWANEKLFF
TRBJ2-7 | - | TRBV5-6 | TRBD1 | 15 | TGTGCCAGCAGCTTGGGGGTGAAGGGGGCCCACGAGCAGTACTTC | CASSLGVKGAHEQYF
TRBJ2-2 | - | TRBV7-9 | - | 15 | TGTGCCAGCAGCTTACGAGGTTTGAACACCGGGGAGCTGTTTTTT | CASSLRGLNTGELFF
TRBJ2-1 | - | TRBV4-1 | - | 17 | TGCGCCAGCAGCCAAGATTGGAGTGATAGCTCCTACAATGAGCAGTTCTTC | CASSQDWSDSSYNEQFF
TRBJ2-1 | once | TRBV9 | - | 17 | TGTGCCAGCAGCAAACAATCTCGGGGGGCCAGTTCCAATGAGCAGTTCTTC | CASSKQSRGASSNEQFF
TRBJ2-5 | - | TRBV3-1/TRBV3-2 | - | 14 | TGTGCCAGCAGCCATCGAGGGGGCCAAGAGACCCAGTACTTC | CASSHRGGQETQYF
TRBJ2-7 | - | TRBV11-3 | - | 13 | TGTGCCAGCAGCTTAGAACCAGGCTACGAGCAGTACTTC | CASSLEPGYEQYF
TRBJ2-2 | few | TRBV6-4 | - | 13 | TGTGCCAGCAGTGTGACAGTCCCCGGGGAGCTGTTTTTT | CASSVTVPGELFF
TRBJ2-1 | - | TRBV4-1 | TRBD2 | 15 | TGCGCCAGCAGCCAAGTGCTAGCGGAAAACAATGAGCAGTTCTTC | CASSQVLAENNEQFF
TRBJ2-5 | - | TRBV7-2 | TRBD2 | 16 | TGTGCCAGCAGCTCACCTAGCGGGGGGGCCCAAGAGACCCAGTACTTC | CASSSPSGGAQETQYF
TRBJ2-1 | - | TRBV6-1 | - | 16 | TGTGCCAGCAGTGGCCGGACAGCTAGACACTACAATGAGCAGTTCTTC | CASSGRTARHYNEQFF
TRBJ1-1 | - | TRBV20-1 | TRBD1 | 11 | TGCAGTGCTCGTTACAGGGGGCCCGCTTTCTTT | CSARYRGPAFF
TRBJ1-3 | - | TRBV6-1 | - | 14 | TGTGCCAGCAGTGAAGCCGGCTCTGGAAACACCATATATTTT | CASSEAGSGNTIYF
TRBJ1-1 | - | TRBV4-1 | - | 14 | TGCGCCAGCAGCTCATCTGGAGGTAACGCTGAAGCTTTCTTT | CASSSSGGNAEAFF
TRBJ2-1 | - | TRBV5-8 | - | 13 | TGTGCCAGCAGCTTGCTCAGCATATCGGGGCAGTTCTTC | CASSLLSISGQFF
TRBJ2-2 | - | TRBV2 | TRBD2 | 20 | TGTGCCAGCAGATCCATGGGACCGACTAGCGGGCGATCGAACACCGGGGAGCTGTTTTTT | CASRSMGPTSGRSNTGELFF
TRBJ1-5 | - | TRBV19 | TRBD1 | 17 | TGTGCCAGTAGTCTTCAAACAGGGGGCGCGAGCAATCAGCCCCAGCATTTT | CASSLQTGGASNQPQHF
TRBJ1-2 | - | TRBV28 | - | 14 | TGTGCCAGCAGTTCAGGAGGGACTAACTATGGCTACACCTTC | CASSSGGTNYGYTF
TRBJ1-4 | - | TRBV27 | TRBD1 | 15 | TGTGCCAGTAGGGAACTGGACAGGGAAAATGAAAAACTGTTTTTT | CASRELDRENEKLFF
TRBJ1-3 | - | TRBV11-1 | TRBD1 | 14 | TGTGCCAGCAGCTCGGACAGGGGAGGAAACACCATATATTTT | CASSSDRGGNTIYF
TRBJ2-1 | medium-sized | TRBV4-1 | - | 16 | TGCGCCAGCAGCCAAGGCCCAGGGATCTTGAAAAATGAGCAGTTCTTC | CASSQGPGILKNEQFF
TRBJ2-7 | - | TRBV6-5 | - | 15 | TGTGCCAGCAGTTACTCAGGGGTGTCTGGCTACGAGCAGTACTTC | CASSYSGVSGYEQYF
TRBJ1-1 | - | TRBV30 | - | 13 | TGTGCCTGGGGACGGTCTATGAACACTGAAGCTTTCTTT | CAWGRSMNTEAFF
TRBJ1-2 | - | TRBV5-6 | - | 15 | TGTGCCAGCAGCTTGGAGGGTGGACTTTCCTATGGCTACACCTTC | CASSLEGGLSYGYTF
TRBJ1-1 | - | TRBV5-4 | - | 12 | TGTGCCAGCAGTCGCGACTACACTGAAGCTTTCTTT | CASSRDYTEAFF
TRBJ1-6 | - | TRBV6-5 | - | 13 | TGTGCCAGCGGGGGCCGGGTATACTCACCCCTCCACTTT | CASGGRVYSPLHF
TRBJ2-6 | few | TRBV12-3/TRBV12-4 | - | 13 | TGTGCCAGCGCCCGGGGTGGGGCCAACGTCCTGACTTTC | CASARGGANVLTF